This TCR beta chain is drawn from a study of blood T cell repertoires in COVID-19. As handled by the study authors: Nucleated cell counts were estimated from reference gene primer amplification. Measured with immunoSEQ multiplex PCR; TCRdb has only the in-frame clones, and not every one. V and J calls and clone size are those listed in that table; D and trimming were worked out from the DNA. The sample contains more than 70,000 clones, 88% of which appear only once. The CDR3 is 15 residues long. Germline V gene lookup returns CDR1 LNHDA and CDR2 SQIVND (reference sequence). J gave up 7 bases and V 1 base, and 6 bases lay outside the gene matches.

Sample: peripheral blood. V usage is TRBV19 and J usage is TRBJ2-1; 8 bases map to TRBD1. The clonotype originates from a human donor in a cohort sampled during active COVID-19. The chain's CDR3 is CASSIGQGLYNEQFF. CDR3 nucleotides: TGTGCCAGTAGTATAGGACAGGGGTTGTATAATGAGCAGTTCTTC.